This TCR beta chain was profiled in a study of T cells after yellow fever vaccination. In TCRdb, the 5' RACE reads were re-called with MiXCR into one record per CDR3 protein. The table shows over 110,000 distinct CDR3 sequences, with about 8% occurring only once. For this clonotype: Its antigen is unidentified. One base away lies a much larger clone, so this may be a sequencing read error.

V shed 1 base and J shed 7 bases, with 10 bases lying between them. Germline CDR1 reads DFQATT; CDR2 reads SNEGSKA (reference sequence). This CDR3 is built from 13 residues. Study-level results: Contaminating bulk clonotypes could be abundant in FACS-sorted repertoires. A weaker secondary response peaked on day 5, the primary on day 15.

This material consisted of CD4+ T cells sorted from PBMCs, taken 5 days after the yellow fever booster vaccination. The rearrangement uses TRBV20-1 and TRBJ2-2; D is possibly TRBD2 (5 bases). The receptor's source is a man aged 30-40 years who received the YFV17D yellow fever vaccine. The CDR3 loop is CSARVGMGGELFF. The CDR3 DNA sequence: TGCAGTGCTAGAGTCGGGATGGGCGGGGAGCTGTTTTTT.